What follows describes a single T cell receptor beta chain. This sample was included in a study of blood T cell repertoires in COVID-19. Across the study: Sites across the United States, Italy and Spain contributed samples from acute and convalescent COVID-19. T cells, B-cell-depleted T cells, or PBMCs provided the cDNA or gDNA that served as material.

Looked up from germline, CDR1 is MNHEY and CDR2 is SVGEGT. J was trimmed by 2 bases and V by 5 bases; bases with no gene match: 8. This CDR3 has 15 amino acids. Clinical history reported by participants formed the basis on which cohorts were assigned. Per the authors' pipeline: Reference gene primer amplification in the assay estimated nucleated cell counts. Repertoires were generated with immunoSEQ multiplex PCR, while TCRdb's copy carries only in-frame clones and drops some. V and J calls and clone size are given by that table; D and trimming were obtained from the DNA. This table holds about 180,000 clones, approximately 80% found once.

Source material: PBMCs or T cells enriched from blood (not recorded which). This receptor was taken from a woman aged 45-65 years who had recovered from COVID-19. This sequence joins TRBV6-2 or TRBV6-3 and TRBJ2-5; TRBD2 matches at 7 bases. The DNA of the CDR3 is TGTGCCAGCAGTACAAACCGGGACTATCAAGAGACCCAGTACTTC. The encoded protein is CASSTNRDYQETQYF.